Here is one TCR beta chain with its context. The antigen is unknown. Purity of the CD4+ and CD8+ cells, isolated by positive magnetic bead selection, was checked by flow cytometry. Trimming left V 4 bases short and J 3 bases short, with 22 bases between. Germline loops: CDR1 SGHKS, CDR2 YYEKEE (reference sequence). The CDR3 runs to 17 residues. This sample was included in a study of somatic mutations in cytotoxic T cells in rheumatoid arthritis. Study at large: Using a FACSAria II or Sony SH800, a portion of the V beta antibody-stained T-cell populations were flow-sorted at nearly 100% purity, and among those populations were V beta1+ cells that were then sequenced for TCRB.

Per the original data handling: Among patient CD8+ clones larger than 1%, matches to published virus-specific TCRB sequences were rare. Method: immunoSEQ multiplex PCR; TCRdb's copy keeps in-frame clones and lacks some. Clonal size and the V and J genes are those of that table, whereas D and trimming came from the DNA. The sample lists 8,500 to 10,000 clones, about 75% seen once, with around 34% in the top ten. Study results and caveats: In rheumatoid arthritis patients, the slight underrepresentation of TRBV07 was not adjusted for multiple comparisons.

The receptor's source is an adult with rheumatoid arthritis. This chain joins TRBV5-5 and TRBJ2-5; possibly TRBD2 for D (6 bases). The sample comprised CD8+ T cells sorted from blood. The CDR3 region has the DNA TGTGCCAGCAGCCGAGCCGGGGGACCGACCTATGAAGAGACCCAGTACTTC. This translates into CASSRAGGPTYEETQYF.